These 12 T cell receptor beta chains came from one sample sequenced in a study of shared clonotypes between healthy human individuals. Using immunoSEQ multiplex PCR, the repertoire was profiled, and TCRdb retains in-frame clones only, with some absent. Of nearly 1 million clones listed, roughly 72% are singletons. Sample: memory CD4+ T cells sorted from blood. The sample's subset: CD45RA-negative fraction. Receptors originate from a man aged 18 to 30 in good health.

V and J are TRBV15 and TRBJ1-6, with D maybe TRBD1 (6 bases). Trimming took 0 bases from V and 9 from J, leaving 18 bases between them. Germline V gene lookup returns CDR1 LNHNV and CDR2 YYDKDF (reference sequence). This CDR3 is 17 amino acids long. CDR3: CATSREREVTGFSPLHF. The CDR3 coding sequence is TGTGCCACCAGCAGAGAGAGGGAAGTAACAGGGTTTTCACCCCTCCACTTT.

This chain connects TRBV6-1 to TRBJ2-7, with TRBD1 matching 7 bases. The CDR3 has 18 amino acids. The ends lost 4 bases at V and 0 bases at J; junction bases unmatched: 15. The germline V gene has CDR1 MNHNS and CDR2 SASEGT. The CDR3 here is CASSGRGQPGPSSYEQYF. The CDR3 bases are TGTGCCAGCAGTGGCCGGGGACAGCCTGGGCCGAGCTCCTACGAGCAGTACTTC.

The gene calls are TRBV5-6 and TRBJ1-6, with no clear D. CDR1 is SGHDT and CDR2 is YYEEEE in the germline V gene. V lost 1 base and J 8 bases, leaving 13 bases between the germline ends. This CDR3 is built from 15 residues. In DNA form, the CDR3 reads TGTGCCAGCAGCTTGTACTCTAGGCCGGATTCACCCCTCCACTTT. Its translation: CASSLYSRPDSPLHF. The full variable domain, completed using reference TRBV5-6 and TRBJ1-6, is DAGVTQSPTHLIKTRGQQVTLRCSPKSGHDTVSWYQQALGQGPQFIFQYYEEEERQRGNFPDRFSGHQFPNYSSELNVNALLLGDSALYLCASSLYSRPDSPLHFGNGTRLTVT.

The chain combines TRBV25-1 with TRBJ1-2, with D unclear. The CDR3 loop spans 14 amino acids. V was cut by 3 bases and J by 0 bases, with 8 bases left in between. In germline, CDR1 is MGHDK, CDR2 SYGVNS. CDR3 sequence: CASSEMIANYGYTF. The CDR3 nucleotides are TGTGCCAGCAGTGAGATGATAGCTAACTATGGCTACACCTTC.

This clone was recorded once. The V call is TRBV9, the J call TRBJ2-7; D is undetermined. V was clipped by 0 bases and J by 7 bases, with 17 bases between them. The CDR3 loop spans 15 amino acids. Germline V gives CDR1 SGDLS, CDR2 YYNGEE. CDR3 residues: CASSVGGFGIGEQYF. CDR3 DNA: TGTGCCAGCAGCGTAGGGGGTTTTGGGATCGGTGAGCAGTACTTC.

This chain uses TRBV5-6 with TRBJ1-2; D gene ambiguous. Deletions cut 4 bases from V and 8 bases from J, with 18 bases between. CDR3 length: 14 amino acids. In germline, CDR1 is SGHDT, CDR2 YYEEEE. The CDR3 sequence: CASSMPIVSGGYTF. In DNA, the CDR3 is TGTGCCAGCAGCATGCCAATAGTCTCGGGGGGCTACACCTTC. Full variable domain (outside the CDR3, taken from reference TRBV5-6 and TRBJ1-2): DAGVTQSPTHLIKTRGQQVTLRCSPKSGHDTVSWYQQALGQGPQFIFQYYEEEERQRGNFPDRFSGHQFPNYSSELNVNALLLGDSALYLCASSMPIVSGGYTFGSGTRLTVV.

The chain has TRBV15 and TRBJ1-4; D is possibly TRBD1 (5 bases). Germline V CDR1 and CDR2: LNHNV, YYDKDF (reference sequence). Trimming took off 9 bases at V and 14 bases at J, with 16 bases between the two ends. This CDR3 is built from 11 residues. The CDR3 region is CATNQGTRLFF. The CDR3 DNA follows: TGTGCCACAAACCAAGGGACGCGGCTGTTTTTT.

This chain connects TRBV5-1 to TRBJ2-3; TRBD2 matches at 10 bases. J was trimmed by 6 bases and V by 2 bases; bases with no gene match: 6. CDR1 SGHRS and CDR2 YFSETQ come from the germline V gene. This CDR3 contains 15 residues. The CDR3, as DNA: TGCGCCAGCAGCTTATCTAGCGGGAGTGAGGATACGCAGTATTTT. Translated, it gives CASSLSSGSEDTQYF. The full variable domain, completed using reference TRBV5-1 and TRBJ2-3, is KAGVTQTPRYLIKTRGQQVTLSCSPISGHRSVSWYQQTPGQGLQFLFEYFSETQRNKGNFPGRFSGRQFSNSRSEMNVSTLELGDSALYLCASSLSSGSEDTQYFGPGTRLTVL.

This sequence joins TRBV27 and TRBJ1-6; TRBD1 aligns across 9 bases. Germline trimming cut 4 bases from V and 9 bases from J; bases unmatched to any gene: 4. CDR1 and CDR2 from the germline V gene are MNHEY and SMNVEV (reference sequence). This CDR3 has 14 residues. The CDR3 DNA sequence: TGTGCCAGCAGTTCCCGGGACAGGGCTTCACCCCTCCACTTT. Translating it yields CASSSRDRASPLHF.

As regards this clone: Other DNA sequences in the same sample also yield this CDR3. The chain is built from TRBV2 and TRBJ2-2; 8 bases line up with TRBD2. CDR1 and CDR2 from the germline V gene are SNHLY and FYNNEI. The junction had 3 bases not matched to a gene; V was cut back by 4 bases and J by 2 bases. The CDR3 sequence is 15 residues long. The CDR3 protein is CASSGGGSNTGELFF. The CDR3 coding sequence is TGTGCCAGCAGTGGCGGGGGGAGCAACACCGGGGAGCTGTTTTTT.

Concerning this clone itself: The identical CDR3 is also encoded by other nucleotide sequences in the sample. The chain uses TRBV6-5 and TRBJ2-3, with D possibly TRBD1 on 6 matching bases. This CDR3 spans 12 amino acids. The V gene's germline CDR1 is MNHEY and CDR2 SVGAGI. The germline V and J ends were trimmed by 6 bases and 3 bases, with 7 bases remaining between them. The CDR3 loop is CASRGGTDTQYF. CDR3 in DNA: TGTGCCAGCAGAGGGGGTACAGATACGCAGTATTTT.

The CDR3 DNA reads TGTGCCAGTAGTAAGACAGGGATTCAAATGGGCTACACCTTC. Its translation: CASSKTGIQMGYTF. The J gene is TRBJ1-2, the V gene TRBV19; 7 bases agree with TRBD1. The ends lost 4 bases at V and 8 bases at J; junction bases unmatched: 10. Per germline, CDR1 LNHDA and CDR2 SQIVND (reference sequence). This CDR3 contains 14 residues.